This T cell receptor beta chain was captured in a study of T-cell memory formation after mild COVID-19. Findings and limits, study-wide: In pre-infection memory, a portion of responding clones appeared, which suggested that cross-reactive memory joined. Proof of SARS-CoV-2 specificity was absent for the second-wave clones that crested on day 37. Contracting CD4+ clones were located mainly in CM and EM, and CD8+ clones in EMRA.

Turning to this clonotype: Its target is unknown.

Constant-segment primers were used for 5'RACE, and the resulting TCR alpha and TCR beta cDNA libraries carried sample barcodes and UMIs. TCRdb passed the 5' RACE reads through MiXCR, listing each CDR3 protein once. In the table there are hundreds of thousands of distinct CDR3 sequences, around 28% of which are singletons. The CDR3 totals 16 residues. The junction had 9 bases not matched to a gene; V was cut back by 2 bases and J by 6 bases. The germline V gene encodes CDR1 SGDLS and CDR2 YYNGEE. The receptor comes from an adult woman who had mild COVID-19 (a few samples of this study predate the infection). Cell type and time point are not known. The sequenced sample was PBMCs or a T cell subset sorted from them (not recorded which). V is TRBV9 and J is TRBJ2-1; 9 bases align to TRBD2. The CDR3 region is CASSVNSGSGGNEQFF. The DNA for the CDR3 is TGTGCCAGCAGCGTCAATAGCGGGAGTGGTGGCAATGAGCAGTTCTTC.